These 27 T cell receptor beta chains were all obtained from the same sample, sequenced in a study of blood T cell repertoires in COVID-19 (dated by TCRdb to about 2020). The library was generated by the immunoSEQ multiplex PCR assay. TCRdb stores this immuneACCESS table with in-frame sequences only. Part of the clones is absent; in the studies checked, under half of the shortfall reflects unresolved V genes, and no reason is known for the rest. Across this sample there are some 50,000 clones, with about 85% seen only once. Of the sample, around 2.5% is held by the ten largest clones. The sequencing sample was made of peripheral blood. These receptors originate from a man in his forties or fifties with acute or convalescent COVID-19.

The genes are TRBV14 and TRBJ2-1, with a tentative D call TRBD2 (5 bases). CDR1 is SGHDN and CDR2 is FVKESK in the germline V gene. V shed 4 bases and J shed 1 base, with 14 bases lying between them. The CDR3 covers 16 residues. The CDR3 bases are TGTGCCAGCAGCCGCTCCCCGGACTTTTCCTACAATGAGCAGTTCTTC. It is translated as CASSRSPDFSYNEQFF. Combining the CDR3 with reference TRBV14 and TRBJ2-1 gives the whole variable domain EAGVTQFPSHSVIEKGQTVTLRCDPISGHDNLYWYRRVMGKEIKFLLHFVKESKQDESGMPNNRFLAERTGGTYSTLKVQPAELEDSGVYFCASSRSPDFSYNEQFFGPGTRLTVL.

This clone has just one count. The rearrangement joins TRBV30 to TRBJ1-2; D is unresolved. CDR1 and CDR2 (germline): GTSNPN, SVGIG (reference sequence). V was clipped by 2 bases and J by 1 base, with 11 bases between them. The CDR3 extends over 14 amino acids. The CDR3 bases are TGTGCCTGGAGTACGCAAGCCCTTAACTATGGCTACACCTTC. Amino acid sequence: CAWSTQALNYGYTF.

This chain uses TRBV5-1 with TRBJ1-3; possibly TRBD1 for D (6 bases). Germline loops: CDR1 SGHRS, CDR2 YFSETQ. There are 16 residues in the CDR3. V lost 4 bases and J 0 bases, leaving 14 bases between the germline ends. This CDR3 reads CASSRYRVDSGNTIYF. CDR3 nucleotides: TGCGCCAGCAGCAGGTACAGGGTGGACTCTGGAAACACCATATATTTT. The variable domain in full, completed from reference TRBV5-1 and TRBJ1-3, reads KAGVTQTPRYLIKTRGQQVTLSCSPISGHRSVSWYQQTPGQGLQFLFEYFSETQRNKGNFPGRFSGRQFSNSRSEMNVSTLELGDSALYLCASSRYRVDSGNTIYFGEGSWLTVV.

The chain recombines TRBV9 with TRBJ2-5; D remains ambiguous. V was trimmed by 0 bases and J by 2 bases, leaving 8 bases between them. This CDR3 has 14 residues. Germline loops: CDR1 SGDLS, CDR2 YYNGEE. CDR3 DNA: TGTGCCAGCAGCGTAGGTCGAGGACAAGAGACCCAGTACTTC. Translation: CASSVGRGQETQYF.

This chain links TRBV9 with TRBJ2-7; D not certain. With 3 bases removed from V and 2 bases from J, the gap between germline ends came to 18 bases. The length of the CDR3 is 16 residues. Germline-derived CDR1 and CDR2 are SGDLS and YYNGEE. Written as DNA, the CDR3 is TGTGCCAGCAGCGCCGAGGTTACGGTTCCCCCCTACGAGCAGTACTTC. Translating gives CASSAEVTVPPYEQYF.

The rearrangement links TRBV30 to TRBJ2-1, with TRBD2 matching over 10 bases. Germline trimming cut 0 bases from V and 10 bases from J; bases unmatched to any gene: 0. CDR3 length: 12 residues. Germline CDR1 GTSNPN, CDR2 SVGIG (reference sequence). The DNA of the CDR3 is TGTGCCTGGAGTGTAGCGGGGGGGGAGCAGTTCTTC. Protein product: CAWSVAGGEQFF.

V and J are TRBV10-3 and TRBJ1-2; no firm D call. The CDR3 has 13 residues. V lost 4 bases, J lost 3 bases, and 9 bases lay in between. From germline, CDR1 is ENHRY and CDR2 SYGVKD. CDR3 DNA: TGTGCCATCAGTGTGCGGCTGGACTATGGCTACACCTTC. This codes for CAISVRLDYGYTF.

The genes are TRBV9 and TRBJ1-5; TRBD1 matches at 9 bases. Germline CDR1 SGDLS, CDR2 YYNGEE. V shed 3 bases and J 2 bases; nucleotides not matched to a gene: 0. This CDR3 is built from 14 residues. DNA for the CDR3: TGTGCCAGCAGCGGGACAGGGGGCAATCAGCCCCAGCATTTT. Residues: CASSGTGGNQPQHF.

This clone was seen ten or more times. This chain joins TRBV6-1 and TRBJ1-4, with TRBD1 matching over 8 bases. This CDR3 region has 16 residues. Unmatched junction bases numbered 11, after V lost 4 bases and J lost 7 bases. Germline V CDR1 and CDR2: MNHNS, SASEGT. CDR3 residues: CASSGLQGEGSEKLFF. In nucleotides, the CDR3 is TGTGCCAGCAGTGGATTACAGGGGGAAGGCAGTGAAAAACTGTTTTTT.

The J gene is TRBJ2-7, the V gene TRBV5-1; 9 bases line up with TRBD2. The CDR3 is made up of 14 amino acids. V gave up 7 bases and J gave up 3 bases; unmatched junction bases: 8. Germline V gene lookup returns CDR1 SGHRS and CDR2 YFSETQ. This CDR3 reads CASSEGTSFYEQYF. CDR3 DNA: TGCGCCAGCTCTGAAGGGACTAGCTTCTACGAGCAGTACTTC.

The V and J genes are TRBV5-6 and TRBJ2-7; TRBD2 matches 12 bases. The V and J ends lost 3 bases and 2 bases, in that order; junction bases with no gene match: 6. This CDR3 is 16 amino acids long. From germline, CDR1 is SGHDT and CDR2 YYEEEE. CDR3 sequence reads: CASSSSGLAGTYEQYF. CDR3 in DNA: TGTGCCAGCAGCTCGAGTGGACTAGCGGGAACCTACGAGCAGTACTTC.

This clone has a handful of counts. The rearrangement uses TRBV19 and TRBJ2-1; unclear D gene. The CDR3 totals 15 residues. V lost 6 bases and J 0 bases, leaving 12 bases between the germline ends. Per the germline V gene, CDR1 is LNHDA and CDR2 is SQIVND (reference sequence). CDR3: CASRAEAGSYNEQFF. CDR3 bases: TGTGCCAGTAGGGCCGAGGCCGGCTCCTACAATGAGCAGTTCTTC.

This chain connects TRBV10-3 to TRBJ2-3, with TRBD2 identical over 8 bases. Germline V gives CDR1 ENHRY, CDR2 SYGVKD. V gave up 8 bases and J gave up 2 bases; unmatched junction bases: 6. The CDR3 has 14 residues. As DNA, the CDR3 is TGTGCCATCTATCGCGGGGGGAACACAGATACGCAGTATTTT. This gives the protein CAIYRGGNTDTQYF.

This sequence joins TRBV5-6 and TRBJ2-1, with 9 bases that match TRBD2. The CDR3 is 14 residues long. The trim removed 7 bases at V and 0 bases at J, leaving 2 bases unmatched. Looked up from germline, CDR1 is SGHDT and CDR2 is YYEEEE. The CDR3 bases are TGTGCCAGCCTAGCGGGGACCTCCTACAATGAGCAGTTCTTC. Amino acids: CASLAGTSYNEQFF. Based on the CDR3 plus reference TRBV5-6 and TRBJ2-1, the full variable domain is DAGVTQSPTHLIKTRGQQVTLRCSPKSGHDTVSWYQQALGQGPQFIFQYYEEEERQRGNFPDRFSGHQFPNYSSELNVNALLLGDSALYLCASLAGTSYNEQFFGPGTRLTVL.

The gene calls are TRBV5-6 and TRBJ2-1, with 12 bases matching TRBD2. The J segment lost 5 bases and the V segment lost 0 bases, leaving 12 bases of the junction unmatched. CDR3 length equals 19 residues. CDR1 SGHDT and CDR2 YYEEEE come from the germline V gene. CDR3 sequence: CASSLARTSGNPQHNEQFF. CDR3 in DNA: TGTGCCAGCAGCTTGGCCCGGACTAGCGGGAACCCTCAGCACAATGAGCAGTTCTTC.

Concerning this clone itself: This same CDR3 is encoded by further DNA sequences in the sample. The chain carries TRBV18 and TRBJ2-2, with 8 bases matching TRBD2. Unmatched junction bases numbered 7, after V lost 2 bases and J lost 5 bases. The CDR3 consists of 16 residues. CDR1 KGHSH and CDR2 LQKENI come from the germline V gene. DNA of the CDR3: TGTGCCAGCTCACCAAGGAGCGGGGGTAGTACCGGGGAGCTGTTTTTT. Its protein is CASSPRSGGSTGELFF.

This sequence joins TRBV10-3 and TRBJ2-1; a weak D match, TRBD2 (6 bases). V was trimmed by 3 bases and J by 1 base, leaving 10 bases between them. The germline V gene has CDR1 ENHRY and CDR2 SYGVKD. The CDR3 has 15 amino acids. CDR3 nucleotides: TGTGCCATCAGTGAACCAGGGAGGTCCTACAATGAGCAGTTCTTC. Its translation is CAISEPGRSYNEQFF.

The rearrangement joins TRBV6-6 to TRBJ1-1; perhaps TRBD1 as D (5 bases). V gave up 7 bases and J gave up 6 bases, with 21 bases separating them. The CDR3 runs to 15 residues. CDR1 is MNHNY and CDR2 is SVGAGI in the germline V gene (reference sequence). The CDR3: CASIIGGPSFSEAFF. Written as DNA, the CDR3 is TGTGCCAGCATCATCGGGGGACCGTCTTTTTCTGAAGCTTTCTTT.

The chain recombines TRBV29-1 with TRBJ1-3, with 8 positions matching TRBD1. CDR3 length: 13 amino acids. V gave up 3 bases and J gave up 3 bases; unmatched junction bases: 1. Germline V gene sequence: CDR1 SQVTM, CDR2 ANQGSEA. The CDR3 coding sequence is TGCAGCGTTGACGACAGGGGTGGAAACACCATATATTTT. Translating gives CSVDDRGGNTIYF.

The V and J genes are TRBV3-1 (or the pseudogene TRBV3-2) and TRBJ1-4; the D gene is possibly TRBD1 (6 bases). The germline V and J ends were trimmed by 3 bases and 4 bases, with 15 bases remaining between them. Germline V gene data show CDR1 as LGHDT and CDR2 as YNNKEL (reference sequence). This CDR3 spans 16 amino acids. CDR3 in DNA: TGTGCCAGCAGCCAGATTTCGAGGGGGGGTAATGAAAAACTGTTTTTT. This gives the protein CASSQISRGGNEKLFF.

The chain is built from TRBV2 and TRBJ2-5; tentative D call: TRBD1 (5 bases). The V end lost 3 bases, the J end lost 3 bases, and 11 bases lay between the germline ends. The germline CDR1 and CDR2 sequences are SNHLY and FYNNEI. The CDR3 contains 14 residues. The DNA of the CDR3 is TGTGCCAGCAGTGACTCCCAGACAGAAGAGACCCAGTACTTC. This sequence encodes CASSDSQTEETQYF.

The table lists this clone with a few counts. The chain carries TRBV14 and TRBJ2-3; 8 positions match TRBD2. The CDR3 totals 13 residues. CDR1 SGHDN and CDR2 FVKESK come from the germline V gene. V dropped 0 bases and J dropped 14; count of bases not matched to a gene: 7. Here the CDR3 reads CASSQDSLAGPYF. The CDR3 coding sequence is TGTGCCAGCAGCCAAGATTCGCTAGCGGGCCCGTATTTT.

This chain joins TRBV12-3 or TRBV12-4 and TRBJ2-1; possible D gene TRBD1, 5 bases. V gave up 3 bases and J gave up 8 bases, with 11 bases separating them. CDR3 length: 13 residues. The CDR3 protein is CASSLGQGDEQFF. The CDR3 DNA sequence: TGTGCCAGCAGTTTGGGTCAGGGCGATGAGCAGTTCTTC.

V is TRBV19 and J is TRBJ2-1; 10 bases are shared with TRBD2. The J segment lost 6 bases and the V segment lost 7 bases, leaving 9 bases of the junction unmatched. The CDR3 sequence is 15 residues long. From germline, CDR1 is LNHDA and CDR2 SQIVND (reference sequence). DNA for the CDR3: TGTGCCAGTACCCCTAGCGGGAGAAGCAGCAATGAGCAGTTCTTC. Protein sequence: CASTPSGRSSNEQFF.

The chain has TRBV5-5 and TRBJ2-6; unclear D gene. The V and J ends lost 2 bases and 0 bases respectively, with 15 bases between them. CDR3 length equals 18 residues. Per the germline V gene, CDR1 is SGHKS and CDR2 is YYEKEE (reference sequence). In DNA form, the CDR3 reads TGTGCCAGCAGCTTTCGTCTTCAACAAAGCTCTGGGGCCAACGTCCTGACTTTC. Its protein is CASSFRLQQSSGANVLTF.

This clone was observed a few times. CDR3 in DNA: TGTGCCAGCAGCCAGGCACAGGGGGCGGATGCCTATGGCTACACCTTC. Its translation: CASSQAQGADAYGYTF. The rearrangement uses TRBV4-2 and TRBJ1-2, with 9 nucleotides matching TRBD1. CDR1 LGHNA and CDR2 YNFKEQ come from the germline V gene. The CDR3 extends over 16 amino acids. V was pared by 3 bases and J by 4 bases, with 9 bases of the junction left unmatched.

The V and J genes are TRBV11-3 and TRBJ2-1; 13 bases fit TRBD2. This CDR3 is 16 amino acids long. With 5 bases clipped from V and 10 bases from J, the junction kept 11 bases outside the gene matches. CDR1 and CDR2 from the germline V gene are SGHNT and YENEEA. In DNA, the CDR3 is TGTGCCAGCAGCCTGGGGACTAGCGGGGCCTACAGGGAGCAGTTCTTC. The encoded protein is CASSLGTSGAYREQFF.